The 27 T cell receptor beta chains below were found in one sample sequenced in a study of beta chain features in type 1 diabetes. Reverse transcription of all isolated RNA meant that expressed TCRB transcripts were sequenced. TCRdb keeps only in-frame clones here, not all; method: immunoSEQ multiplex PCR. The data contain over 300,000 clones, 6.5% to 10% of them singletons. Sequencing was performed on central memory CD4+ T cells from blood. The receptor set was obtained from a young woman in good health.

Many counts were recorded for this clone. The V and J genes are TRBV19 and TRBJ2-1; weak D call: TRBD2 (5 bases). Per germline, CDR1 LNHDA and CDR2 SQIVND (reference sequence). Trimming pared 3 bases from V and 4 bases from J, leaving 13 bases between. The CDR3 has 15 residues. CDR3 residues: CASSMGGRPYNEQFF. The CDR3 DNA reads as TGTGCCAGTAGTATGGGTGGGAGACCTTACAATGAGCAGTTCTTC.

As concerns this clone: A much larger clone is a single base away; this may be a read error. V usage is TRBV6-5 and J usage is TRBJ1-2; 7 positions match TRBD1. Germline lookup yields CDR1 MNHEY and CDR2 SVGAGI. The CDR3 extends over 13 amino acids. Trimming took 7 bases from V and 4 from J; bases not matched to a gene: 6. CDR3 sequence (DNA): TGTGCCAGCACCCCACACAGGGGCTATGGCTACACCTTC. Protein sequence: CASTPHRGYGYTF.

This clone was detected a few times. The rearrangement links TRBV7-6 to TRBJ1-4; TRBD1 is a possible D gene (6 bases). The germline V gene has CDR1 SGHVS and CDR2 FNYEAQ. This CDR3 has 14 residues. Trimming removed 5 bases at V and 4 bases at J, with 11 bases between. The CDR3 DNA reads TGTGCCAGCAGCAAGACAGGCTTTAATGAAAAACTGTTTTTT. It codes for CASSKTGFNEKLFF.

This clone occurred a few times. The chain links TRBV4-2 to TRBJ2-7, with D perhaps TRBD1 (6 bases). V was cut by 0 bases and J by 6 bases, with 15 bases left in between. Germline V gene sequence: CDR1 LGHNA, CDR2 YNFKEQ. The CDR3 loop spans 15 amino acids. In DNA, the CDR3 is TGTGCCAGCAGCCAAGACCCAGGGGCCAACCGCGAGCAGTACTTC. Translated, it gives CASSQDPGANREQYF.

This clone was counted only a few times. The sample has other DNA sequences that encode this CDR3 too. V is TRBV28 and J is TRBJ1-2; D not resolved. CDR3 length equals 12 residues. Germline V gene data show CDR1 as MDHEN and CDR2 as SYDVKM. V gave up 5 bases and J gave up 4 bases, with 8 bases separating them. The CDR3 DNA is TGTGCCAGCAGTACGACGGCCTATGGCTACACCTTC. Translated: CASSTTAYGYTF.

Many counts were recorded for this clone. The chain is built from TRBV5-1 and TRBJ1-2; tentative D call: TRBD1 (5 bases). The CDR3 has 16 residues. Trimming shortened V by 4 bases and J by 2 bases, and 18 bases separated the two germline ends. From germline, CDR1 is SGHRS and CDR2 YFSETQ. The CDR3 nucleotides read TGCGCCAGCAGCCCGGAGGCGGGGCGGGTGAACTATGGCTACACCTTC. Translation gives CASSPEAGRVNYGYTF.

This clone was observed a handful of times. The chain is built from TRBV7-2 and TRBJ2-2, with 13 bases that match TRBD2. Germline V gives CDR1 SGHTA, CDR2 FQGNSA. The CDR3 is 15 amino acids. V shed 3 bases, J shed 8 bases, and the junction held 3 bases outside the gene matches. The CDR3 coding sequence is TGTGCCAGCAGCTTTTGGACTAGCGGGAGTGGGGAGCTGTTTTTT. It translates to CASSFWTSGSGELFF.

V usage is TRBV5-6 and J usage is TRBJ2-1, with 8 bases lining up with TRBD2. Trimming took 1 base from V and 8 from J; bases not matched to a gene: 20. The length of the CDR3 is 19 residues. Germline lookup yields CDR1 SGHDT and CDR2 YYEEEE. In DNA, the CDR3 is TGTGCCAGCAGCTTGAATCTTCATAAAGGGACTAGGGGCATGTATGAGCAGTTCTTC. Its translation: CASSLNLHKGTRGMYEQFF. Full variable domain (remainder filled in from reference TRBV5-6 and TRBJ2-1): DAGVTQSPTHLIKTRGQQVTLRCSPKSGHDTVSWYQQALGQGPQFIFQYYEEEERQRGNFPDRFSGHQFPNYSSELNVNALLLGDSALYLCASSLNLHKGTRGMYEQFFGPGTRLTVL.

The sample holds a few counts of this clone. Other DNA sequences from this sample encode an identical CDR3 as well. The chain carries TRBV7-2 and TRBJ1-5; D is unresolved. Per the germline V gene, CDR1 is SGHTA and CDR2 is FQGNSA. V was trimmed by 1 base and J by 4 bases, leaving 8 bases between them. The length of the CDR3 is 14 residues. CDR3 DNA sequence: TGTGCCAGCAGCTTAGTCAGGTTAAATCAGCCCCAGCATTTT. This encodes CASSLVRLNQPQHF.

Here the CDR3 DNA reads TGTGCCAGCTCACCCAGGAGAGCAGGGGATCGGACTGAAGCTTTCTTT. It translates to CASSPRRAGDRTEAFF. V gene TRBV18 combines with J gene TRBJ1-1; perhaps TRBD1 as D (6 bases). Germline CDR1 KGHSH, CDR2 LQKENI. The CDR3 consists of 16 residues. V lost 3 bases and J lost 5, with 19 bases in between.

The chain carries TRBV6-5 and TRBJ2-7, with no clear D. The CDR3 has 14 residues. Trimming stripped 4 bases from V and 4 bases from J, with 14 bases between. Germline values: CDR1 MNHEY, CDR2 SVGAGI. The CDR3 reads CASSLSGVRYEQYF. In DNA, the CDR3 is TGTGCCAGCAGTTTATCTGGGGTTCGGTACGAGCAGTACTTC.

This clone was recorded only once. CDR3 loop: CASSPIEQETQYF. CDR3 nucleotides: TGTGCCAGCAGCCCCATAGAACAAGAGACCCAGTACTTC. The chain recombines TRBV27 with TRBJ2-5; D gene uncertain. The CDR3 has 13 amino acids. Trimming took off 6 bases at V and 2 bases at J, with 10 bases between the two ends. CDR1 MNHEY and CDR2 SMNVEV come from the germline V gene (reference sequence).

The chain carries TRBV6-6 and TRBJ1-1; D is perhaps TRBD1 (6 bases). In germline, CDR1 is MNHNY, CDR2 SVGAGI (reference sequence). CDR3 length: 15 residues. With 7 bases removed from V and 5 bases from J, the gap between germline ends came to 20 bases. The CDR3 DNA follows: TGTGCCAGCACCAAAAACGGGGGCCGGGGGACTGAAGCTTTCTTT. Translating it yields CASTKNGGRGTEAFF.

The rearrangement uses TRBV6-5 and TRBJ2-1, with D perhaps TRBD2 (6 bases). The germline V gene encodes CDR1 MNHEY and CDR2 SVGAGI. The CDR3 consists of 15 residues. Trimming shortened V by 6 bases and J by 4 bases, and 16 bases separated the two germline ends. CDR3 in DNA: TGTGCCAGCAGCCCCGGGACTTCATTGTACAATGAGCAGTTCTTC. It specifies CASSPGTSLYNEQFF.

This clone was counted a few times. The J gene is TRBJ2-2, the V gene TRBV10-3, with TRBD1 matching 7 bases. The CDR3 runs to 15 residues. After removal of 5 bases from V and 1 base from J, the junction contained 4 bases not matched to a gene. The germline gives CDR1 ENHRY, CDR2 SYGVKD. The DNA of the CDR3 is TGTGCCATCAGTACAAGGGGGCGGAACACCGGGGAGCTGTTTTTT. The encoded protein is CAISTRGRNTGELFF.

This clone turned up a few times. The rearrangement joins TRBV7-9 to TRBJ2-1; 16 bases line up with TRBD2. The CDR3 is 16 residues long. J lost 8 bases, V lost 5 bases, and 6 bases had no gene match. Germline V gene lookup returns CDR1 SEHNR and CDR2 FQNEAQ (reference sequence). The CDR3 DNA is TGTGCCAGCAGCGGGACTAGCGGGAGGGAAAGTCATGAGCAGTTCTTC. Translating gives CASSGTSGRESHEQFF.

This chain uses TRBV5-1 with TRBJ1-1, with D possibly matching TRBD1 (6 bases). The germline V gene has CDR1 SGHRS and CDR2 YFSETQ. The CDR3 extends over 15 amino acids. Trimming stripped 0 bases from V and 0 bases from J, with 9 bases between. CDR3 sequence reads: CASSLEGGLNTEAFF. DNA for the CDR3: TGCGCCAGCAGCTTGGAAGGGGGGCTGAACACTGAAGCTTTCTTT.

CDR3 sequence: CASRHINTEAFF. DNA of the CDR3: TGTGCCAGCAGACACATAAACACTGAAGCTTTCTTT. The chain links TRBV2 to TRBJ1-1; D gene uncertain. The CDR3 covers 12 residues. V lost 6 bases, J lost 2 bases, and 7 bases lay in between. Germline CDR1 reads SNHLY; CDR2 reads FYNNEI.

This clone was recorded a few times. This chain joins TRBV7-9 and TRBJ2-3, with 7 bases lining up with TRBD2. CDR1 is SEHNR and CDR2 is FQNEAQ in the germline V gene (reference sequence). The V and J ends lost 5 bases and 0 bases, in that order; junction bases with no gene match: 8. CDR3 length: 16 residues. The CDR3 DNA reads TGTGCCAGCAGCCCCCGCCTAGCGGCTAGCACAGATACGCAGTATTTT. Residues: CASSPRLAASTDTQYF. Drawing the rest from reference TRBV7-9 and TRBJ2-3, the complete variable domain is DTGVSQNPRHKITKRGQNVTFRCDPISEHNRLYWYRQTLGQGPEFLTYFQNEAQLEKSRLLSDRFSAERPKGSFSTLEIQRTEQGDSAMYLCASSPRLAASTDTQYFGPGTRLTVL.

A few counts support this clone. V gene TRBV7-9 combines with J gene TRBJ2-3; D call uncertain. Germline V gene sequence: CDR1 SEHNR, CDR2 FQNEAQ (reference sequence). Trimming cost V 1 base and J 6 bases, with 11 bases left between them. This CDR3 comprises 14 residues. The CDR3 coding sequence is TGTGCCAGCAGCTTAGATCGTAGTTGGGATACGCAGTATTTT. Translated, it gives CASSLDRSWDTQYF.

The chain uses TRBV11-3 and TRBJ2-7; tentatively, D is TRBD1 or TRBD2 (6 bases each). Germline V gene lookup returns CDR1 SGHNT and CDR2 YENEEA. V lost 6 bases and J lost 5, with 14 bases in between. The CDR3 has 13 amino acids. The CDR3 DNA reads TGTGCCAGCAGTTATAGTCGGGGGCACGAGCAGTACTTC. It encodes CASSYSRGHEQYF.

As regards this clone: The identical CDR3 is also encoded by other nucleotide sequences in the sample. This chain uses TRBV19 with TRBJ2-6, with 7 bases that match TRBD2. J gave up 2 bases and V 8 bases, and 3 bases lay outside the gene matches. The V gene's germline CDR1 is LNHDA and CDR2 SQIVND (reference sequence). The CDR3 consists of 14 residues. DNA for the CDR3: TGTGCCAGTTCCCGGGGGGCTGGGGCCAACGTCCTGACTTTC. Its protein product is CASSRGAGANVLTF.

The CDR3 DNA is TGCAGCGGAACAGGGGAAGGTGGCTACACCTTC. It translates to CSGTGEGGYTF. The chain joins TRBV29-1 to TRBJ1-2; 7 bases line up with TRBD1. CDR1 is SQVTM, CDR2 ANQGSEA, per germline. The CDR3 length is 11 residues. V lost 7 bases to trimming and J lost 7 bases; unmatched junction nucleotides: 6.

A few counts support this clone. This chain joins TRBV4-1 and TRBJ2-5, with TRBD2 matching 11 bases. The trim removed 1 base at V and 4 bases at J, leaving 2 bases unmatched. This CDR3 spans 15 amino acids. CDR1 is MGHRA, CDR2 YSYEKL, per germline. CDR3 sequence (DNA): TGCGCCAGCAGCCAAGTAGGGACTAGCGGAGAGACCCAGTACTTC. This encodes CASSQVGTSGETQYF.

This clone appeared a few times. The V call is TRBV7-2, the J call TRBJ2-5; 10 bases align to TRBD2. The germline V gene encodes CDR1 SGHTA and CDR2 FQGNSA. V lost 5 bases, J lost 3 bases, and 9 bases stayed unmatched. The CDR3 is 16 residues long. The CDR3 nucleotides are TGTGCCAGCAGCCAAGATGATAGCGGGAGGAAAGAGACCCAGTACTTC. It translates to CASSQDDSGRKETQYF.

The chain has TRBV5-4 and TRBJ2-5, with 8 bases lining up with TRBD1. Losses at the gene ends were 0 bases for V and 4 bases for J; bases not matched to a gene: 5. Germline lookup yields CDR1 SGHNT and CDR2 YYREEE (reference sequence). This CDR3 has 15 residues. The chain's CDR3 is CASSLAKQGAETQYF. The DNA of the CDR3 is TGTGCCAGCAGCTTGGCCAAGCAGGGGGCAGAGACCCAGTACTTC.

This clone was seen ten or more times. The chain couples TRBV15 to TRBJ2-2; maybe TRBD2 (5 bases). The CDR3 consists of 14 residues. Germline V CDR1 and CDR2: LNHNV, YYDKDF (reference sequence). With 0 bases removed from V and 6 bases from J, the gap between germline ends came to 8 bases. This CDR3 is CATSRDEEAGELFF. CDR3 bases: TGTGCCACCAGCAGAGATGAGGAGGCCGGGGAGCTGTTTTTT. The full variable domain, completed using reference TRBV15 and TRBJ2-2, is DAMVIQNPRYQVTQFGKPVTLSCSQTLNHNVMYWYQQKSSQAPKLLFHYYDKDFNNEADTPDNFQSRRPNTSFCFLDIRSPGLGDTAMYLCATSRDEEAGELFFGEGSRLTVL.